A few counts support the clone carrying this T cell receptor (beta chain). The data were obtained in a study of cytomegalovirus exposure and HLA in healthy donors. The study ran its PCR with 60 Vbeta and 13 Jbeta primers. In the authors' methods: Later, an analysis found 65 million to 85 million unique TCR beta chains, and approximately 10 million of these were shared. Some clones are missing from TCRdb's copy, which holds only in-frame ones; the method was immunoSEQ multiplex PCR. The DNA gave D and trimming, while V, J and clone size come from that table. The sample lists more than 150,000 clones, 75% to 90% seen once, with approximately 8.5% in the top ten. V was pared by 3 bases and J by 3 bases, with 16 bases of the junction left unmatched. CDR3 length equals 19 residues. Looked up from germline, CDR1 is LNHDA and CDR2 is SQIVND (reference sequence).

This chain uses TRBV19 with TRBJ2-7, with 11 bases matching TRBD2. This sequence originates from a young man in good health and CMV-seropositive. Sequences were obtained from PBMCs. The CDR3 bases are TGTGCCAGTAGTATCGCTTTACCCTTAGCGGGGGGGCAGGTCTACGAGCAGTACTTC. Translated: CASSIALPLAGGQVYEQYF.